The 25 T cell receptor beta chains given below trace back to one sample, sequenced in a study of vaccination effects on CD4 cells after COVID-19. Data came from immunoSEQ multiplex PCR; TCRdb stores just in-frame clones and leaves some out. The sample carries 9,000 to 13,000 clones, 65% to 75% recorded once. CD4+ T cells specific for antigen were expanded with viral peptide pools by the ViraFEST assay before sequencing. CD4+ T cell isolation took place after approximately 11 days of culture. Their recognized antigens are unknown. This material consisted of CD4+ T cells from PBMCs cultured with HCoV-229E spike peptides, taken before COVID-19 vaccination. Receptors originate from a human donor who received a COVID-19 vaccine.

This clone occurred a few times. The chain combines TRBV5-1 with TRBJ2-5; TRBD2 agrees at 11 bases. This CDR3 has 17 residues. V trimming: 0 bases; J trimming: 2 bases; junction bases outside the gene matches: 6. Per germline, CDR1 SGHRS and CDR2 YFSETQ. In DNA form, the CDR3 reads TGCGCCAGCAGCTTGGCCCTAGCGGGGGGCCCGCAAGAGACCCAGTACTTC. It yields the protein CASSLALAGGPQETQYF.

The V call is TRBV4-3, the J call TRBJ2-1, with 7 positions matching TRBD1. Germline-derived CDR1 and CDR2 are LGHNA and YSLEER. After removal of 0 bases from V and 8 bases from J, the junction contained 7 bases not matched to a gene. This CDR3 contains 15 residues. The CDR3 DNA sequence: TGCGCCAGCAGCCAAGATTCGACAGGGAGTGATGAGCAGTTCTTC. Residues: CASSQDSTGSDEQFF.

The V gene is TRBV7-8, the J gene TRBJ2-3; D is uncertain. The length of the CDR3 is 13 residues. V lost 0 bases and J lost 6, with 7 bases in between. Germline-derived CDR1 and CDR2 are SGHVS and FQNEAQ. The CDR3 protein is CASSLAMEDTQYF. The CDR3 coding sequence is TGTGCCAGCAGCTTAGCGATGGAGGATACGCAGTATTTT.

The chain carries TRBV18 and TRBJ2-2; D is perhaps TRBD1 or TRBD2 (5 bases each). The CDR3 consists of 14 residues. Germline V gene sequence: CDR1 KGHSH, CDR2 LQKENI. With 3 bases removed from V and 5 bases from J, the gap between germline ends came to 10 bases. In DNA, the CDR3 is TGTGCCAGCTCACCTTCGGGGCGTACCGGGGAGCTGTTTTTT. This codes for CASSPSGRTGELFF.

This sequence joins TRBV7-9 and TRBJ1-6; no clear D gene. This CDR3 is built from 12 residues. Germline loops: CDR1 SEHNR, CDR2 FQNEAQ (reference sequence). Trimming removed 5 bases at V and 14 bases at J, with 13 bases between. The CDR3 region has the DNA TGTGCCAGCAGCCCGGGCTCCTCGTCCCTCCACTTT. This gives the protein CASSPGSSSLHF.

This sequence joins TRBV20-1 and TRBJ2-7; D is undetermined. Germline V gives CDR1 DFQATT, CDR2 SNEGSKA (reference sequence). This CDR3 has 11 residues. V lost 2 bases to trimming and J lost 3 bases, with 5 bases between them. CDR3 in amino acids: CSARLSYEQYF. CDR3 nucleotide sequence: TGCAGTGCTAGACTTAGCTACGAGCAGTACTTC.

To note about this clone: The junction shows a germline mismatch at one end, possibly a read error. V is TRBV10-3 and J is TRBJ2-7, with D perhaps being TRBD1 or TRBD2 (6 bases each). The CDR3 covers 14 residues. Germline V gene sequence: CDR1 ENHRY, CDR2 SYGVKD. The CDR3 loop is CAISEGGGSYEQYF. CDR3 nucleotide sequence: TGTGCCATAAGTGAGGGGGGCGGCTCCTACGAGCAGTACTTC.

This chain joins TRBV11-2 and TRBJ1-6; maybe TRBD1 (5 bases). Germline lookup yields CDR1 SGHAT and CDR2 FQNNGV. Trimming left V 0 bases short and J 7 bases short, with 10 bases between. This CDR3 is built from 15 residues. The CDR3 sequence is CASSLDPGPNSPLHF. The CDR3 coding sequence is TGTGCCAGCAGCTTAGACCCGGGGCCGAATTCACCCCTCCACTTT.

V gene TRBV18 combines with J gene TRBJ1-2; possible D gene TRBD1, 5 bases. The CDR3 spans 13 residues. Trimming cost V 1 base and J 2 bases, with 5 bases left between them. Looked up from germline, CDR1 is KGHSH and CDR2 is LQKENI. The DNA for the CDR3 is TGTGCCAGCTCACCACAGGGGAACTATGGCTACACCTTC. Amino acids: CASSPQGNYGYTF.

This chain links TRBV19 with TRBJ1-1; D not certain. Germline V gene sequence: CDR1 LNHDA, CDR2 SQIVND (reference sequence). CDR3 length: 11 residues. The germline V and J ends were trimmed by 3 bases and 11 bases, with 10 bases remaining between them. The CDR3 spells CASSITRRAFF. As DNA, the CDR3 is TGTGCCAGTAGTATTACTCGGCGGGCTTTCTTT.

The J gene is TRBJ2-2, the V gene TRBV6-4; 8 bases are shared with TRBD2. The germline CDR1 and CDR2 sequences are MRHNA and SNTAGT. This CDR3 comprises 16 residues. With V trimmed by 2 bases and J by 8 bases, 10 bases remained unmatched. CDR3 sequence (DNA): TGTGCCAGCAGTGACGCGGCGGGAGGAGCTTTAGGGGAGCTGTTTTTT. Translated, it gives CASSDAAGGALGELFF.

The genes are TRBV27 and TRBJ1-5, with D unresolved. V was trimmed by 5 bases and J by 0 bases, leaving 8 bases between them. This CDR3 contains 14 residues. Germline V gene sequence: CDR1 MNHEY, CDR2 SMNVEV (reference sequence). CDR3 protein: CASSPQYSNQPQHF. The CDR3 bases are TGTGCCAGCAGTCCCCAATATAGCAATCAGCCCCAGCATTTT.

The gene calls are TRBV2 and TRBJ2-3, with 7 positions matching TRBD2. The junction had 4 bases not matched to a gene; V was cut back by 4 bases and J by 0 bases. The germline gives CDR1 SNHLY, CDR2 FYNNEI. This CDR3 contains 15 residues. The CDR3 sequence: CASSASSGSTDTQYF. The CDR3 DNA is TGTGCCAGCAGTGCCTCTAGCGGAAGCACAGATACGCAGTATTTT. Supplemented by reference TRBV2 and TRBJ2-3, the full variable domain reads EPEVTQTPSHQVTQMGQEVILRCVPISNHLYFYWYRQILGQKVEFLVSFYNNEISEKSEIFDDQFSVERPDGSNFTLKIRSTKLEDSAMYFCASSASSGSTDTQYFGPGTRLTVL.

The chain links TRBV9 to TRBJ2-2; D is undetermined. CDR1 is SGDLS, CDR2 YYNGEE, per germline. CDR3 length: 15 amino acids. The V and J ends lost 0 bases and 4 bases respectively, with 10 bases between them. Here the CDR3 reads CASSVVKGSTGELFF. The CDR3 coding sequence is TGTGCCAGCAGCGTAGTCAAGGGAAGCACCGGGGAGCTGTTTTTT.

The rearrangement joins TRBV11-2 to TRBJ2-3; tentatively, D is TRBD2 (6 bases). The ends were cut back, 5 bases at V and 3 bases at J, with 12 bases in the middle. Germline values: CDR1 SGHAT, CDR2 FQNNGV. The CDR3 totals 14 residues. CDR3 nucleotides: TGTGCCAGCAGCACGGGACTCGGAACAGATACGCAGTATTTT. It encodes CASSTGLGTDTQYF.

This clone was seen only a few times. The rearrangement uses TRBV2 and TRBJ1-4; TRBD1 might be the D (6 bases). Trimming took off 5 bases at V and 7 bases at J, with 17 bases between the two ends. The V gene's germline CDR1 is SNHLY and CDR2 FYNNEI. This CDR3 spans 15 amino acids. The CDR3 spells CASSTGQLGFEKLFF. CDR3 in DNA: TGTGCCAGCAGTACCGGACAGTTGGGGTTTGAAAAACTGTTTTTT.

J is TRBJ2-1 and V is TRBV6-5; TRBD1 agrees at 9 bases. V was pared by 11 bases and J by 8 bases, with 7 bases of the junction left unmatched. This CDR3 spans 12 amino acids. Germline V gene lookup returns CDR1 MNHEY and CDR2 SVGAGI. The CDR3 DNA reads as TGTGCCGGCGACAGGGGGGGCGATGAGCAGTTCTTC. As protein: CAGDRGGDEQFF.

The chain employs TRBV30 and TRBJ2-4; a weak D match, TRBD1 (5 bases). The ends were cut back, 2 bases at V and 0 bases at J, with 14 bases in the middle. The germline CDR1 and CDR2 sequences are GTSNPN and SVGIG (reference sequence). The CDR3 spans 16 residues. As DNA, the CDR3 is TGTGCCTGGAGTTCGCCAGGGTCCCTAGCCAAAAACATTCAGTACTTC. As protein: CAWSSPGSLAKNIQYF.

This clone was detected only a few times. The chain employs TRBV20-1 and TRBJ2-5; the D is unclear. Trimming stripped 6 bases from V and 2 bases from J, with 7 bases between. The CDR3 has 11 residues. CDR1 and CDR2 from the germline V gene are DFQATT and SNEGSKA (reference sequence). The CDR3: CSAGPQETQYF. In DNA form, the CDR3 reads TGCAGTGCGGGTCCTCAAGAGACCCAGTACTTC.

This clone was observed a single time. The chain joins TRBV27 to TRBJ2-5; D not resolved. The germline gives CDR1 MNHEY, CDR2 SMNVEV (reference sequence). V lost 5 bases and J lost 7, with 20 bases in between. This CDR3 is built from 15 residues. The CDR3 DNA reads TGTGCCAGCAGTCCCTTGGGCGGAACAACGGGGACCCAGTACTTC. As protein: CASSPLGGTTGTQYF.

Points on this clone: In the same sample, other DNA sequences code for this CDR3. The V and J genes are TRBV7-9 and TRBJ1-4, with 8 bases matching TRBD1. With 5 bases clipped from V and 4 bases from J, the junction kept 3 bases outside the gene matches. CDR3 length: 14 residues. Germline CDR1 SEHNR, CDR2 FQNEAQ (reference sequence). This chain's CDR3 is CASSLGQGNEKLFF. The CDR3 nucleotides are TGTGCCAGCAGCCTCGGACAGGGTAATGAAAAACTGTTTTTT.

This clone has just a few counts. The genes are TRBV3-1 (or the pseudogene TRBV3-2) and TRBJ2-7; a weak D match, TRBD2 (6 bases). The germline V and J ends were trimmed by 4 bases and 2 bases, with 15 bases remaining between them. Germline assignment: CDR1 LGHDT and CDR2 YNNKEL (reference sequence). This CDR3 is built from 15 residues. CDR3 in DNA: TGTGCCAGCAGCCCAGGGTGGTCGGGAGCCTACGAGCAGTACTTC. Translated: CASSPGWSGAYEQYF.

V and J are TRBV6-5 and TRBJ1-5; D is undetermined. Trimming shortened V by 6 bases and J by 0 bases, and 9 bases separated the two germline ends. CDR1 is MNHEY and CDR2 is SVGAGI in the germline V gene. The CDR3 runs 14 residues. CDR3 residues: CASSQVTSNQPQHF. For the CDR3, the DNA is TGTGCCAGCAGCCAAGTTACTAGCAATCAGCCCCAGCATTTT.

This rearrangement joins TRBV5-1 to TRBJ1-1; D possibly corresponds to TRBD1 (6 bases). V lost 4 bases and J 1 base, leaving 11 bases between the germline ends. The germline gives CDR1 SGHRS, CDR2 YFSETQ. The CDR3 has 14 residues. The CDR3 bases are TGCGCCAGCAGCCCACACAGGGCGAACACTGAAGCTTTCTTT. Its translation is CASSPHRANTEAFF.

V usage is TRBV9 and J usage is TRBJ1-5; D may be TRBD1 (5 bases). CDR3 length: 14 residues. Trimming took 4 bases from V and 3 from J, leaving 11 bases between them. Looked up from germline, CDR1 is SGDLS and CDR2 is YYNGEE. The CDR3 sequence: CASSRDAVNQPQHF. The CDR3 coding sequence is TGTGCCAGCAGCAGGGACGCCGTCAATCAGCCCCAGCATTTT.